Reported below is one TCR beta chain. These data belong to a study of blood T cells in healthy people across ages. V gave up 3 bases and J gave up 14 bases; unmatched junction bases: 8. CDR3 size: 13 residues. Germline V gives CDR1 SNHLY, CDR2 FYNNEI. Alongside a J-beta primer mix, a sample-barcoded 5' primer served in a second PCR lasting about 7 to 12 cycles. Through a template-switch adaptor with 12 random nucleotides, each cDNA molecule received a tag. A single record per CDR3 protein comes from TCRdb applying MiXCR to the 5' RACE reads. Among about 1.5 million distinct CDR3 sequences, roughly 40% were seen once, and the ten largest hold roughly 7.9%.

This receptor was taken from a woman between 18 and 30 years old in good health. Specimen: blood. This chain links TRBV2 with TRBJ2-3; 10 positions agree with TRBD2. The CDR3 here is CASSEQATSGWYF. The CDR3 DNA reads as TGTGCCAGCAGTGAGCAGGCGACTAGCGGGTGGTATTTT.